A selection of T cell receptor beta chains follows, all from one sample in a study of T-cell memory formation after mild COVID-19. From the 5' RACE reads, TCRdb called clonotypes with MiXCR, one entry per CDR3 protein. The sample contains approximately 410,000 distinct CDR3 sequences, roughly a quarter of which appear only once. Sequences were obtained from PBMCs or a T cell subset sorted from them (not recorded which). These receptors were collected from an adult woman who had mild COVID-19 (a few samples of this study predate the infection). Cell type and time point are not known. CDR3s include the opening cysteine and the closing phenylalanine or tryptophan. A D gene is named only where the DNA matches it firmly. Some rows have no size entry. The others give once, few or many, or a class for an expanded clone.

CDR3nt,CDR3aa,d_gene,j_gene,v_gene,len,abundance
TGCGCCAGCAGCCAAGATAGTAGCTTATCCTACAATGAGCAGTTCTTC,CASSQDSSLSYNEQFF,NA,TRBJ2-1,TRBV4-3,16,NA
TGCAGCGTTGACGACAGGGGCGACTATGAAAAGGGGGCCAACGTCCTGACTTTC,CSVDDRGDYEKGANVLTF,TRBD1,TRBJ2-6,TRBV29-1,18,few
TGTGCCAGCAGCTTTAGCTATTCCGGGACAGGGACCAGTACGGGGGCCCAGTACTTC,CASSFSYSGTGTSTGAQYF,TRBD1,TRBJ2-5,TRBV7-2,19,few
TGTGCCACCAGTGACCCGGGAGAAGGGACGGAGACCCAGTACTTC,CATSDPGEGTETQYF,NA,TRBJ2-5,TRBV24-1,15,NA
TGTGCCAGCTCACCATACTCCAGGACAGGGAAGAATGAGCAGTTCTTC,CASSPYSRTGKNEQFF,TRBD1,TRBJ2-1,TRBV18,16,NA
TGTGCCAGCAGTTTCACGTCCCGCTTTCAGGAGGACACTGAAGCTTTCTTT,CASSFTSRFQEDTEAFF,NA,TRBJ1-1,TRBV12-3/TRBV12-4,17,once
TGCAGCGTTCGGAGGGACTCGGCGGGAGGGGGCATCGACAATGAGCAGTTCTTC,CSVRRDSAGGGIDNEQFF,TRBD2,TRBJ2-1,TRBV29-1,18,NA
TGTGCCAGCTCAACCGGGACTAGCGGGAGGGTTTCCGAGCAGTACTTC,CASSTGTSGRVSEQYF,TRBD2,TRBJ2-7,TRBV18,16,NA
TGTGCCACCAGTGATTTTTATCAGGGGGCCGATCTCAATGAGCAGTTCTTC,CATSDFYQGADLNEQFF,TRBD1,TRBJ2-1,TRBV24-1,17,few
TGTGCCAGCAGCCCGGACAGGAACACAGATACGCAGTATTTT,CASSPDRNTDTQYF,TRBD1,TRBJ2-3,TRBV7-2,14,few
TGTGCCTGGAGTCCACCCAGCTCTAGCACAGATACGCAGTATTTT,CAWSPPSSSTDTQYF,NA,TRBJ2-3,TRBV30,15,once
TGTGCCAGCAGTCGGGGTAGCGGGAGGGCCCCCTACGAGCAGTACTTC,CASSRGSGRAPYEQYF,TRBD2,TRBJ2-7,TRBV27,16,few
TGTGCCAGCAGCGGCGTAGCGGGAGACAATGAGCAGTTCTTC,CASSGVAGDNEQFF,TRBD2,TRBJ2-1,TRBV9,14,few
TGCGCCAGCAGCTTCGGAGCGGGGGGTTCCTACAATGAGCAGTTCTTC,CASSFGAGGSYNEQFF,TRBD2,TRBJ2-1,TRBV5-1,16,few
TGCAGTGCTAGAGATGGGGCCTATGGCTACACCTTC,CSARDGAYGYTF,NA,TRBJ1-2,TRBV20-1,12,few
TGTGCCAGCAGCCCCCCAGGAGTTAATCAGCCCCAGCATTTT,CASSPPGVNQPQHF,NA,TRBJ1-5,TRBV3-1,14,NA
TGCAGTGCTAGGCCCGGGACAGGGGTGACCGGGGAGCTGTTTTTT,CSARPGTGVTGELFF,TRBD1,TRBJ2-2,TRBV20-1,15,NA
TGCAGTGCTAGAGATTTCGCAGGGGGGACTGGAAACACCATATATTTT,CSARDFAGGTGNTIYF,TRBD1,TRBJ1-3,TRBV20-1,16,few
TGCAGTGCCAAATGGATTAGCGGGAGGTTCACAGATACGCAGTATTTT,CSAKWISGRFTDTQYF,TRBD2,TRBJ2-3,TRBV20-1,16,NA
TGTGCCAGCAGTGAAGCACCGGGACAGGGCACCACGAGCTCCTACAATGAGCAGTTCTTC,CASSEAPGQGTTSSYNEQFF,TRBD1,TRBJ2-1,TRBV25-1,20,NA
TGTGCCAGCAGCAGGCGAGCGGGAGGGCCGAACACCGGGGAGCTGTTTTTT,CASSRRAGGPNTGELFF,TRBD2,TRBJ2-2,TRBV27,17,many
TGTGCCAGCAGCGTAGTAATCGGACAGGGGGCGAACACTGAAGCTTTCTTT,CASSVVIGQGANTEAFF,TRBD1,TRBJ1-1,TRBV9,17,many
TGTGCCAGCAGCCCCGGGACAGGAGGCCGTCGGTTCTTC,CASSPGTGGRRFF,TRBD1,TRBJ2-1,TRBV7-8,13,NA
TGTGCCAGCAGCCCGGGTTCGTCGGGAGTGACCGGGGAGCTGTTTTTT,CASSPGSSGVTGELFF,NA,TRBJ2-2,TRBV7-6,16,few
TGTGCCAGCAGCTACGGGACTAGCGGGAGGGCCCGATCAGATACGCAGTATTTT,CASSYGTSGRARSDTQYF,TRBD2,TRBJ2-3,TRBV7-6,18,NA
TGTGCCAGCAGCGTAGCTACTGCTAGCGGGGGGGCCACAGATACGCAGTATTTT,CASSVATASGGATDTQYF,TRBD2,TRBJ2-3,TRBV9,18,many
TGTGCCAGCAGCTTCCTACAGGGGGCGTATAATTCACCCCTCCACTTT,CASSFLQGAYNSPLHF,TRBD1,TRBJ1-6,TRBV7-2,16,few
TGTGCCAGCAGGCCCGGGACTAGCGGGAAAAATGAGCAGTTCTTC,CASRPGTSGKNEQFF,TRBD2,TRBJ2-1,TRBV6-2/TRBV6-3,15,NA
TGCGCCAGCAGCCGCGCACTAGCGGGAGAGCGAGCGGGTACAGATACGCAGTATTTT,CASSRALAGERAGTDTQYF,TRBD2,TRBJ2-3,TRBV5-1,19,few
TGTGCCACCCAGAGCGCAGCGATGAACACTGAAGCTTTCTTT,CATQSAAMNTEAFF,NA,TRBJ1-1,TRBV24-1,14,few
TGTGCCAGCAGTGAAACTAGCGGGAGGGGAGAGACCCAGTACTTC,CASSETSGRGETQYF,TRBD2,TRBJ2-5,TRBV9,15,NA
TGCAGCGTTGGGGTAGCGGGAACCACAGATACGCAGTATTTT,CSVGVAGTTDTQYF,TRBD2,TRBJ2-3,TRBV29-1,14,few
TGTGCCAGCAGCCCGGACATTGGCACCGGGGAGCTGTTTTTT,CASSPDIGTGELFF,NA,TRBJ2-2,TRBV13,14,NA
TGCAGTGCTAGAGCACTCTCCCGGGACAGGCCGTTCTACGAGCAGTACTTC,CSARALSRDRPFYEQYF,TRBD1,TRBJ2-7,TRBV20-1,17,NA
TGTGCCACCAGTGACCGCGGGGGAAGCACAGATACGCAGTATTTT,CATSDRGGSTDTQYF,TRBD2,TRBJ2-3,TRBV24-1,15,NA
TGTGCCAGCAGCAAGATGGGGAGGAGCACTGGAAACACCATATATTTT,CASSKMGRSTGNTIYF,NA,TRBJ1-3,TRBV7-2,16,few
TGTGCCAGCAGCCCAACCCCGGCATTGGGGCTGCGCTATGAGCAGTTCTTC,CASSPTPALGLRYEQFF,NA,TRBJ2-1,TRBV7-9,17,few
TGTGCCAGCAGCGTAGCGACCACTTCCTACGAGCAGTACTTC,CASSVATTSYEQYF,NA,TRBJ2-7,TRBV9,14,few
TGTGCCAGCAGCTTACGTCAGCGGCGTCATGATGAGCAGTTCTTC,CASSLRQRRHDEQFF,NA,TRBJ2-1,TRBV11-3,15,NA
TGCGCCAGCAGCCCAAGGACAGGAGCAGATACGCAGTATTTT,CASSPRTGADTQYF,TRBD1,TRBJ2-3,TRBV5-1,14,many
TGTGCCACCAGCAGAGATTACGGGGACGGGACCCAGTACTTC,CATSRDYGDGTQYF,NA,TRBJ2-5,TRBV15,14,few
TGCGCCAGCAGCCAACTCGGGACAGGGGTCACTGAAGCTTTCTTT,CASSQLGTGVTEAFF,TRBD1,TRBJ1-1,TRBV4-1,15,NA
TGCGCCAGCAGCCAAGGGATCGGGACCACAGATACGCAGTATTTT,CASSQGIGTTDTQYF,NA,TRBJ2-3,TRBV4-1,15,few
TGCGCCAGCAGCTCCCCAGGGGGCGCCCCCTACGAGCAGTACTTC,CASSSPGGAPYEQYF,TRBD1,TRBJ2-7,TRBV5-1,15,NA
TGCAGTGCTAGGAACTACGAGCACACTGAAGCTTTCTTT,CSARNYEHTEAFF,NA,TRBJ1-1,TRBV20-1,13,NA
TGTGCCAGCAGCCAAGTGGAGACTACCAGCGGGGAGCTGTTTTTT,CASSQVETTSGELFF,NA,TRBJ2-2,TRBV4-2,15,few
TGTGCCATCAGTGAATGGGACCAGCGCTACAATGAGCAGTTCTTC,CAISEWDQRYNEQFF,NA,TRBJ2-1,TRBV10-3,15,few
TGTGCCAGCAGTTGGGACAGGGGGACTGGAAACACCATATATTTT,CASSWDRGTGNTIYF,TRBD1,TRBJ1-3,TRBV6-5,15,few
TGCAGCGTTGGGGAAGCGGGGACGTACACCTTC,CSVGEAGTYTF,NA,TRBJ1-2,TRBV29-1,11,NA
TGTGCCAGCAGTTTATCTGTGGGGTTTAGGAACATTCAGTACTTC,CASSLSVGFRNIQYF,NA,TRBJ2-4,TRBV12-3/TRBV12-4,15,few
TGTGCCAGCTCGCAGGGCCGTATGCCGATCACCGGGGAGCTGTTTTTT,CASSQGRMPITGELFF,NA,TRBJ2-2,TRBV18,16,few
TGTGCCAGCAACCTCCTGGAGGGTTCCGAGCAGTACTTC,CASNLLEGSEQYF,NA,TRBJ2-7,TRBV28,13,NA
TGCAGTGCTAGAGACAGCTCCAGCTCCTACGAGCAGTACTTC,CSARDSSSSYEQYF,NA,TRBJ2-7,TRBV20-1,14,NA
TGTGCCAGCAGCCCATATAGCGGGGGTTCCTACGAGCAGTACTTC,CASSPYSGGSYEQYF,TRBD2,TRBJ2-7,TRBV7-3,15,few
TGTGCCAGCAGCTTAGATTGGCGGGGGGACAATGAGCAGTTCTTC,CASSLDWRGDNEQFF,TRBD2,TRBJ2-1,TRBV11-2,15,NA
TGTGCCATCAGCGACCATGACAGGGGGATCGACTATGGCTACACCTTC,CAISDHDRGIDYGYTF,TRBD1,TRBJ1-2,TRBV10-3,16,NA